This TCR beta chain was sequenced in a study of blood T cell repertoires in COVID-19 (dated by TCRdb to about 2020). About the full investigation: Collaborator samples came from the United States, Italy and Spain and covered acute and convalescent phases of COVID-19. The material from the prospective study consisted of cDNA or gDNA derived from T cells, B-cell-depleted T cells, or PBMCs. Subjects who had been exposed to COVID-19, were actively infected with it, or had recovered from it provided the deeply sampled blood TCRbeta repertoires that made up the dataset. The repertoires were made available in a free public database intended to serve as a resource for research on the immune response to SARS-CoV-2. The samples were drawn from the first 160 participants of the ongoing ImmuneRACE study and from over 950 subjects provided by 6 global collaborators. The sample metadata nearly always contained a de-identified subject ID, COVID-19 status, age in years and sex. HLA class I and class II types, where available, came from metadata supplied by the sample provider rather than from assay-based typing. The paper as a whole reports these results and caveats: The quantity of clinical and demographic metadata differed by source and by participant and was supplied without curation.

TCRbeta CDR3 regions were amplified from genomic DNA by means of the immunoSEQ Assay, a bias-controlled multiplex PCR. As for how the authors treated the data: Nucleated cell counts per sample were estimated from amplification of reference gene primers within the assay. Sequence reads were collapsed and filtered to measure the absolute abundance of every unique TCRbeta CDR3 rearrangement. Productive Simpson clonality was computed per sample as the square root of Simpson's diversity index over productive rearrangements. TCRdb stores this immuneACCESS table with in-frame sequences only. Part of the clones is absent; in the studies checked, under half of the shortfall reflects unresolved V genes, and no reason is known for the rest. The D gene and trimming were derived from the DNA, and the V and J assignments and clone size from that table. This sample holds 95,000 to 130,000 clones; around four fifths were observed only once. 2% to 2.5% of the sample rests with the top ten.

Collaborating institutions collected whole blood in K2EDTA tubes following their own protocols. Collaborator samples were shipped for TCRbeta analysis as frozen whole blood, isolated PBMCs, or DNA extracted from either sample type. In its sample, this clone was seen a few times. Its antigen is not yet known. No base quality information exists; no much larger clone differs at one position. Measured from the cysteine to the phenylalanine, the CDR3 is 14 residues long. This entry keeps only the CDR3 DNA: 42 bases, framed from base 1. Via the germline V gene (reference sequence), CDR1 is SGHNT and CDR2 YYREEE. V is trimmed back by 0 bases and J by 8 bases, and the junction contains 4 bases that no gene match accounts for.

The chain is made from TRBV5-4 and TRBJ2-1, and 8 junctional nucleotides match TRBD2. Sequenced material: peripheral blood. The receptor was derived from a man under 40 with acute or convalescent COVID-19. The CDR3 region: CASSLDGGAHEQFF. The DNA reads TGTGCCAGCAGCTTGGACGGGGGGGCCCATGAGCAGTTCTTC.